These 25 T cell receptor beta chains originate from one sample sequenced in a study of control samples from healthy donors and cancer patients (dated by TCRdb to the early 2020s). Libraries were constructed by the immunoSEQ multiplex PCR assay. Imported from immuneACCESS, the table was reduced by TCRdb to in-frame sequences with V and J called. These copies leave out some clones; in studies compared against another copy, an unresolved V gene accounts for under half, and the cause of the remainder is not known. The sample profile shows tens of thousands of clones; approximately 90% of them were found once. Of the sample, 5% to 7% falls within the top ten clones. What was sequenced was PBMCs. The receptors come from a man aged 55 to 70 with colorectal cancer.

This clone was found once. The chain is built from TRBV6-2 or TRBV6-3 and TRBJ2-1; weak D call: TRBD2 (7 bases). CDR1 is MNHEY and CDR2 is SVGEGT in the germline V gene. This CDR3 spans 16 amino acids. V was pared by 4 bases and J by 4 bases, with 17 bases between. CDR3 region: CASSSGRRGTYNEQFF. CDR3 sequence (DNA): TGTGCCAGCAGTTCCGGTCGGCGGGGGACATACAATGAGCAGTTCTTC.

The V and J genes are TRBV28 and TRBJ1-1; D remains ambiguous. The CDR3 has 11 amino acids. CDR1 is MDHEN, CDR2 SYDVKM, per germline. V was shortened by 7 bases and J by 10 bases, with 13 bases between the two germline ends. CDR3 loop: CASIPPEGAFF. For the CDR3, the DNA is TGTGCCAGCATTCCCCCGGAGGGAGCTTTCTTT.

The chain carries TRBV7-8 and TRBJ1-1; 8 bases are a match to TRBD1. Trimming cost V 5 bases and J 3 bases; bases outside gene matches: 11. The CDR3 runs 16 residues. Per germline, CDR1 SGHVS and CDR2 FQNEAQ. The CDR3 protein is CASSRGRGRHDTEAFF. CDR3 DNA: TGTGCCAGCAGCCGAGGCAGGGGGCGTCATGACACTGAAGCTTTCTTT. Full variable domain (rest looked up from reference TRBV7-8 and TRBJ1-1): GAGVSQSPRYKVAKRGQDVALRCDPISGHVSLFWYQQALGQGPEFLTYFQNEAQLDKSGLPSDRFFAERPEGSVSTLKIQRTQQEDSAVYLCASSRGRGRHDTEAFFGQGTRLTVV.

The V call is TRBV7-3, the J call TRBJ1-1; D not resolved. The V end was cut by 5 bases, the J end by 0 bases, with 10 bases between. Germline lookup yields CDR1 SGHTA and CDR2 FQGTGA. The CDR3 covers 14 residues. The CDR3 loop is CASSLSAVNTEAFF. CDR3 DNA sequence: TGTGCCAGCAGCCTCTCGGCGGTGAACACTGAAGCTTTCTTT. Drawing the rest from reference TRBV7-3 and TRBJ1-1, the complete variable domain is GAGVSQTPSNKVTEKGKYVELRCDPISGHTALYWYRQSLGQGPEFLIYFQGTGAADDSGLPNDRFFAVRPEGSVSTLKIQRTERGDSAVYLCASSLSAVNTEAFFGQGTRLTVV.

A single count supports this clone. The gene calls are TRBV6-5 and TRBJ1-1; D not resolved. CDR1 is MNHEY, CDR2 SVGAGI, per germline. The ends were cut back, 8 bases at V and 0 bases at J, with 10 bases in the middle. This CDR3 region has 13 residues. CDR3 sequence: CASLGLMNTEAFF. CDR3 sequence (DNA): TGTGCCAGCCTGGGATTAATGAACACTGAAGCTTTCTTT.

J is TRBJ2-5 and V is TRBV29-1; 7 nucleotides line up with TRBD1. The J segment lost 5 bases and the V segment lost 5 bases, leaving 11 bases of the junction unmatched. Germline CDR1 and CDR2: SQVTM and ANQGSEA. The CDR3 is 14 amino acids. The CDR3 nucleotides are TGCAGCGTTACCGGACAGGCGTGGGTGGAGACCCAGTACTTC. It translates to CSVTGQAWVETQYF.

The gene calls are TRBV11-1 and TRBJ2-1, with D uncertain. V gave up 1 base and J gave up 5 bases, with 15 bases separating them. CDR1 is SGHAT and CDR2 is FQDESV in the germline V gene (reference sequence). The CDR3 totals 16 residues. CDR3 region: CASSLEAALYNNEQFF. CDR3 nucleotides: TGTGCCAGCAGCTTAGAGGCGGCGCTCTATAACAATGAGCAGTTCTTC. Full variable domain (remainder filled in from reference TRBV11-1 and TRBJ2-1): EAEVAQSPRYKITEKSQAVAFWCDPISGHATLYWYRQILGQGPELLVQFQDESVVDDSQLPKDRFSAERLKGVDSTLKIQPAELGDSAMYLCASSLEAALYNNEQFFGPGTRLTVL.

V is TRBV5-1 and J is TRBJ2-1; no clear D gene. Trimming removed 4 bases from V and 9 bases from J, with 17 bases in between. From germline, CDR1 is SGHRS and CDR2 YFSETQ. The CDR3 runs 14 residues. CDR3 region: CASSASSSSGEQFF. CDR3 bases: TGCGCCAGCAGCGCGTCGTCGAGTTCGGGTGAGCAGTTCTTC. Using reference TRBV5-1 and TRBJ2-1 for the parts outside the CDR3, the full variable domain is KAGVTQTPRYLIKTRGQQVTLSCSPISGHRSVSWYQQTPGQGLQFLFEYFSETQRNKGNFPGRFSGRQFSNSRSEMNVSTLELGDSALYLCASSASSSSGEQFFGPGTRLTVL.

The V gene is TRBV7-3, the J gene TRBJ2-3, with 10 bases aligning to TRBD2. J lost 4 bases, V lost 1 base, and 5 bases had no gene match. CDR1 and CDR2 (germline): SGHTA, FQGTGA. The CDR3 runs to 16 residues. CDR3 protein: CASSLMASGGADTQYF. DNA for the CDR3: TGTGCCAGCAGCTTAATGGCAAGCGGGGGGGCAGATACGCAGTATTTT.

This clone was detected once. V is TRBV19 and J is TRBJ2-5, with 8 bases that match TRBD1. CDR1 is LNHDA and CDR2 is SQIVND in the germline V gene (reference sequence). J lost 10 bases, V lost 3 bases, and 10 bases had no gene match. The CDR3 extends over 14 amino acids. The CDR3 sequence: CASSMGQAPRDQYF. The CDR3 region has the DNA TGTGCCAGTAGTATGGGACAGGCCCCCAGGGACCAGTACTTC.

The chain joins TRBV30 to TRBJ1-5; D is unresolved. Trimming left V 0 bases short and J 4 bases short, with 13 bases between. CDR3 length: 15 amino acids. Germline CDR1 GTSNPN, CDR2 SVGIG (reference sequence). The CDR3 region has the DNA TGTGCCTGGAGTGTTCGGAACTCAGCGAATCAGCCCCAGCATTTT. Its translation: CAWSVRNSANQPQHF.

This CDR3 reads CASSLGQNQETQYF. For the CDR3, the DNA is TGTGCCAGCAGTCTGGGACAGAACCAAGAGACCCAGTACTTC. The chain uses TRBV27 and TRBJ2-5, with 7 bases matching TRBD1. The germline V gene encodes CDR1 MNHEY and CDR2 SMNVEV (reference sequence). This CDR3 comprises 14 residues. V was pared by 5 bases and J by 0 bases, with 3 bases of the junction left unmatched.

V gene TRBV7-3 combines with J gene TRBJ1-3; 9 bases are a match to TRBD1. In germline, CDR1 is SGHTA, CDR2 FQGTGA. The CDR3 spans 13 residues. The V segment lost 5 bases and the J segment 7 bases; nucleotides outside the gene matches: 3. CDR3 nucleotide sequence: TGTGCCAGCAGCAGTGACAGGGGGAACACCATATATTTT. Translated: CASSSDRGNTIYF.

The chain employs TRBV14 and TRBJ2-1; D unclear. The CDR3 is 13 residues long. Between the trimmed V and J ends, which lost 4 bases and 5 bases, there was a span of 9 bases. Germline V gene sequence: CDR1 SGHDN, CDR2 FVKESK. The CDR3: CASSRPWDNEQFF. Here the CDR3 DNA reads TGTGCCAGCAGCCGACCGTGGGACAATGAGCAGTTCTTC.

The CDR3 is CASSRGGAGANVLTF. As DNA, the CDR3 is TGTGCCAGCAGCAGAGGGGGGGCTGGGGCCAACGTCCTGACTTTC. The chain links TRBV5-6 to TRBJ2-6; D may be TRBD2 (7 bases). This CDR3 has 15 amino acids. Trimming pared 4 bases from V and 2 bases from J, leaving 10 bases between. CDR1 and CDR2 (germline): SGHDT, YYEEEE.

The rearrangement joins TRBV3-1 (or the pseudogene TRBV3-2) to TRBJ2-7; a weak D match, TRBD1 (6 bases). Looked up from germline, CDR1 is LGHDT and CDR2 is YNNKEL (reference sequence). Trimming removed 4 bases from V and 4 bases from J, with 8 bases in between. The CDR3 covers 12 residues. This CDR3 reads CASSRTAYEQYF. CDR3 bases: TGTGCCAGCAGCCGGACAGCGTACGAGCAGTACTTC.

The chain carries TRBV29-1 and TRBJ2-1; the D is unclear. V was pared by 4 bases and J by 2 bases, with 12 bases between. Germline V gene lookup returns CDR1 SQVTM and CDR2 ANQGSEA. CDR3 length: 14 residues. The CDR3 sequence: CSVAPKGPYNEQFF. CDR3 bases: TGCAGCGTTGCCCCCAAAGGCCCCTACAATGAGCAGTTCTTC.

This chain connects TRBV27 to TRBJ2-2; 12 nucleotides agree with TRBD1. This CDR3 has 14 residues. V shed 8 bases, J shed 5 bases, and the junction held 3 bases outside the gene matches. CDR1 is MNHEY and CDR2 is SMNVEV in the germline V gene (reference sequence). DNA for the CDR3: TGTGCCAGCCTGGGACAGGGGGCGACCGGGGAGCTGTTTTTT. Translating it yields CASLGQGATGELFF.

This chain uses TRBV5-1 with TRBJ2-5; TRBD2 matches at 14 bases. The trim removed 3 bases at V and 6 bases at J, leaving 4 bases unmatched. The germline gives CDR1 SGHRS, CDR2 YFSETQ. The CDR3 spans 15 residues. The CDR3 spells CASSSTSGGAKTQYF. The CDR3 DNA sequence: TGCGCCAGCAGCTCGACTAGCGGGGGGGCGAAGACCCAGTACTTC.

V gene TRBV4-1 combines with J gene TRBJ1-5; D is undetermined. The CDR3 runs to 12 residues. Trimming pared 5 bases from V and 5 bases from J, leaving 7 bases between. Germline values: CDR1 MGHRA, CDR2 YSYEKL. The CDR3 DNA follows: TGCGCCAGCAGCGACCTTGATCAGCCCCAGCATTTT. It is translated as CASSDLDQPQHF.

J is TRBJ2-1 and V is TRBV28, with 8 bases fitting TRBD1. This CDR3 is built from 14 residues. Trimming at V came to 3 bases and at J to 7 bases, leaving 5 bases not matched to a gene. The germline V gene encodes CDR1 MDHEN and CDR2 SYDVKM. CDR3 amino acids: CASSFTGGKNEQFF. As DNA, the CDR3 is TGTGCCAGCAGTTTTACAGGGGGAAAAAATGAGCAGTTCTTC. The full variable domain, rest sourced from reference TRBV28 and TRBJ2-1, is DVKVTQSSRYLVKRTGEKVFLECVQDMDHENMFWYRQDPGLGLRLIYFSYDVKMKEKGDIPEGYSVSREKKERFSLILESASTNQTSMYLCASSFTGGKNEQFFGPGTRLTVL.

The chain is built from TRBV29-1 and TRBJ1-2, with 9 bases aligning to TRBD1. CDR1 is SQVTM and CDR2 is ANQGSEA in the germline V gene. CDR3 length: 14 residues. CDR3 DNA sequence: TGCAGTTTTCTCGAGGGCGGACAGGGGTATGGCTACACCTTC. It yields the protein CSFLEGGQGYGYTF.

The V gene is TRBV19, the J gene TRBJ1-3, with TRBD1 matching 8 bases. This CDR3 is 15 amino acids long. The junction had 8 bases not matched to a gene; V was cut back by 5 bases and J by 5 bases. Germline values: CDR1 LNHDA, CDR2 SQIVND (reference sequence). The CDR3 DNA follows: TGTGCCAGTAGTTCCCCCGGGACAGGAAGAAACACCATATATTTT. Translated, it gives CASSSPGTGRNTIYF.

V is TRBV11-2 and J is TRBJ2-2, with 15 bases aligning to TRBD2. The germline CDR1 and CDR2 sequences are SGHAT and FQNNGV. Trimming took 5 bases from V and 6 from J; bases not matched to a gene: 4. The CDR3 totals 16 residues. The CDR3 here is CASSTGLAGGAGELFF. The CDR3 DNA follows: TGTGCCAGCAGCACGGGACTAGCGGGGGGTGCCGGGGAGCTGTTTTTT. Full variable domain (outside the CDR3, taken from reference TRBV11-2 and TRBJ2-2): EAGVAQSPRYKIIEKRQSVAFWCNPISGHATLYWYQQILGQGPKLLIQFQNNGVVDDSQLPKDRFSAERLKGVDSTLKIQPAKLEDSAVYLCASSTGLAGGAGELFFGEGSRLTVL.

The rearrangement joins TRBV5-4 to TRBJ2-5; D might be TRBD1 (6 bases). V was cut by 0 bases and J by 5 bases, with 14 bases left in between. CDR1 SGHNT and CDR2 YYREEE come from the germline V gene (reference sequence). This CDR3 region has 15 residues. The DNA of the CDR3 is TGTGCCAGCAGCTTGGACCAGGGGCTGGCGGAGACCCAGTACTTC. Protein: CASSLDQGLAETQYF.